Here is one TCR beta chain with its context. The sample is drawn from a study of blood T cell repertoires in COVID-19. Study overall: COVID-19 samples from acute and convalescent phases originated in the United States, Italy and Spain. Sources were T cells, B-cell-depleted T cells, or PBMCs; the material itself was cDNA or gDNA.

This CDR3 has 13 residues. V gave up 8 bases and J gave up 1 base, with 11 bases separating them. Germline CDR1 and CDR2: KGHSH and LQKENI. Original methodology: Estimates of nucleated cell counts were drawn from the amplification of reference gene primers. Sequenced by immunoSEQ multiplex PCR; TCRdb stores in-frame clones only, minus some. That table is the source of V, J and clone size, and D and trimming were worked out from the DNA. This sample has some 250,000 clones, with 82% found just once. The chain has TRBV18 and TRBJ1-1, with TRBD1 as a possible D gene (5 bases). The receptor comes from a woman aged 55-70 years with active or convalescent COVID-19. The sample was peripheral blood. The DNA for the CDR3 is TGTGCCAGCGGTATAGGACAGAACACTGAAGCTTTCTTT. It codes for CASGIGQNTEAFF.